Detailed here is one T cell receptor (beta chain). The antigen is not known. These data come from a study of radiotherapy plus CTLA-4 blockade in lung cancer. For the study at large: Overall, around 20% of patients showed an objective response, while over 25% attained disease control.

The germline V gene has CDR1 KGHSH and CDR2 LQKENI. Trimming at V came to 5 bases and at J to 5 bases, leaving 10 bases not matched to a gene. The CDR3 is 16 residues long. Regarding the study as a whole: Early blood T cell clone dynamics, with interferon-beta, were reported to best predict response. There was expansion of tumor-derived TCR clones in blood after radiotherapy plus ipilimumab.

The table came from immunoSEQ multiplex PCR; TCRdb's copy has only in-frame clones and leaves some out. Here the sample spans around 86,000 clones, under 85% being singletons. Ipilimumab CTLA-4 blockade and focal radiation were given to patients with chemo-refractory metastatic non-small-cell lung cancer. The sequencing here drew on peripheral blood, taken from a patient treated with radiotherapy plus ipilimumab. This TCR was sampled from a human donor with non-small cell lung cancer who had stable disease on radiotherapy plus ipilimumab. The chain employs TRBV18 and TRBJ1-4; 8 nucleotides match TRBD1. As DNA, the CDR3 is TGTGCCAGCTCAACCCAACGGAGACAGGGGAATGAAAAACTGTTTTTT. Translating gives CASSTQRRQGNEKLFF.